Presented here are 27 T cell receptor beta chains from one specimen sequenced in a study of OX40 agonist ivuxolimab in advanced cancers. Assay: immunoSEQ multiplex PCR; the TCRdb copy retains only in-frame clones and omits some. This sample has 35,000 to 55,000 clones, with 70% to 90% found just once. The source material was CD4+ or CD8+ T cells sorted from blood, sampled in a trial of the OX40 agonist ivuxolimab. These receptor sequences come from an adult with an advanced solid tumor such as melanoma, head and neck, liver or kidney cancer.

About this clone itself: One junction end disagrees with the germline gene, perhaps due to a read error. V gene TRBV6-6 combines with J gene TRBJ2-1, with a tentative D call TRBD2 (5 bases). This CDR3 is built from 11 residues. Germline values: CDR1 MNHNY, CDR2 SVGAGI (reference sequence). CDR3 in amino acids: CASSLLSGTVF. DNA for the CDR3: TGTGCCAGCAGTTTGCTGAGCGGAACGGTCTTC.

The chain employs TRBV5-4 and TRBJ2-3; 13 bases map to TRBD2. J gave up 2 bases and V 4 bases, and 10 bases lay outside the gene matches. The CDR3 has 18 amino acids. Germline lookup yields CDR1 SGHNT and CDR2 YYREEE (reference sequence). The chain's CDR3 is CASSATSGRPTYTDTQYF. CDR3 DNA: TGTGCCAGCAGCGCGACTAGCGGGAGGCCCACTTACACAGATACGCAGTATTTT.

J is TRBJ1-1 and V is TRBV6-6; no reliable D call. The CDR3 covers 15 residues. Between the trimmed V and J ends, which lost 2 bases and 9 bases, there was a span of 19 bases. Germline V gene lookup returns CDR1 MNHNY and CDR2 SVGAGI (reference sequence). The CDR3 DNA reads as TGTGCCAGCAGTTACGACACTATTCAGAGTTCAAAAGCTTTCTTT. It encodes CASSYDTIQSSKAFF.

A word on this clone: At one boundary the junction diverges from the germline segment, which might be a read error. The genes are TRBV7-7 and TRBJ2-7; tentative D call: TRBD2 (6 bases). Germline V gene lookup returns CDR1 SSHAT and CDR2 FNYEAQ (reference sequence). This CDR3 is 15 amino acids long. Here the CDR3 DNA reads TGTGCTAGCAGCCCAATCGGGGGAGGTGGTGACGAGCAGTACTTC. Encoded protein: CASSPIGGGGDEQYF. The whole variable domain, remainder taken from reference TRBV7-7 and TRBJ2-7, is GAGVSQSPRYKVTKRGQDVTLRCDPISSHATLYWYQQALGQGPEFLTYFNYEAQPDKSGLPSDRFSAERPEGSISTLTIQRTEQRDSAMYRCASSPIGGGGDEQYFGPGTRLTVT.

The CDR3 DNA follows: TGTGCCAGCAGCTTAATTGGTTCGAACACCGGGGAGCTGTTTTTT. This encodes CASSLIGSNTGELFF. This chain connects TRBV11-2 to TRBJ2-2; D not resolved. Germline-derived CDR1 and CDR2 are SGHAT and FQNNGV. V lost 2 bases and J 0 bases, leaving 7 bases between the germline ends. The CDR3 runs to 15 residues.

The genes are TRBV19 and TRBJ2-7, with no clear D. The CDR3 extends over 13 amino acids. The germline gives CDR1 LNHDA, CDR2 SQIVND (reference sequence). V lost 1 base and J 3 bases, leaving 7 bases between the germline ends. The CDR3 sequence is CASSIGTHYEQYF. The CDR3 DNA reads as TGTGCCAGTAGTATAGGGACGCACTACGAGCAGTACTTC.

The chain carries TRBV5-1 and TRBJ2-1; D is ambiguous. CDR1 and CDR2 (germline): SGHRS, YFSETQ. CDR3 length: 14 amino acids. The germline V and J ends were trimmed by 3 bases and 3 bases, with 10 bases remaining between them. The CDR3 protein is CASSSRTLYNEQFF. DNA of the CDR3: TGCGCCAGCAGCTCCCGAACCCTCTACAATGAGCAGTTCTTC.

The sample holds one count of this clone. V gene TRBV11-2 combines with J gene TRBJ2-7, with D maybe TRBD1 (5 bases). Trimming took 7 bases from V and 3 from J, leaving 16 bases between them. Germline CDR1 reads SGHAT; CDR2 reads FQNNGV. The CDR3 covers 14 residues. The CDR3 sequence is CASTSQQGLYEQYF. CDR3 coding DNA: TGTGCCAGCACCTCCCAGCAGGGCCTCTACGAGCAGTACTTC.

V is TRBV25-1 and J is TRBJ1-2; no clear D gene. V was shortened by 2 bases and J by 8 bases, with 18 bases between the two germline ends. Germline lookup yields CDR1 MGHDK and CDR2 SYGVNS. The CDR3 spans 15 residues. CDR3 sequence reads: CASSEPRGPGWGYTF. The DNA of the CDR3 is TGTGCCAGCAGTGAACCCCGCGGGCCGGGGTGGGGCTACACCTTC.

The chain uses TRBV30 and TRBJ1-3, with D unresolved. This CDR3 has 14 residues. V lost 4 bases, J lost 10 bases, and 20 bases lay in between. Germline V gene lookup returns CDR1 GTSNPN and CDR2 SVGIG (reference sequence). DNA of the CDR3: TGTGCCTGGACCCCCGCAGGTCCTCTAGGGACCATATATTTT. This encodes CAWTPAGPLGTIYF.

This chain joins TRBV4-1 and TRBJ2-3; a weak D match, TRBD2 (5 bases). Deletions cut 2 bases from V and 6 bases from J, with 9 bases between. The CDR3 length is 13 residues. Germline V gene lookup returns CDR1 MGHRA and CDR2 YSYEKL. This chain's CDR3 is CASSQSLADTQYF. The CDR3 region has the DNA TGCGCCAGCAGCCAAAGCCTAGCTGATACGCAGTATTTT.

J is TRBJ2-2 and V is TRBV7-3; 9 bases are a match to TRBD1. The CDR3 runs to 14 residues. The V and J ends lost 3 bases and 7 bases, in that order; junction bases with no gene match: 3. CDR1 is SGHTA, CDR2 FQGTGA, per germline. This CDR3 is CASSLGQGHGELFF. CDR3 bases: TGTGCCAGCAGCTTGGGACAGGGTCACGGGGAGCTGTTTTTT. Using reference TRBV7-3 and TRBJ2-2 for the parts outside the CDR3, the full variable domain is GAGVSQTPSNKVTEKGKYVELRCDPISGHTALYWYRQSLGQGPEFLIYFQGTGAADDSGLPNDRFFAVRPEGSVSTLKIQRTERGDSAVYLCASSLGQGHGELFFGEGSRLTVL.

Points on this clone: The germline gene is not matched at one end of the junction; a read error may be the cause. This CDR3 reads CASSLGTGGNYEQYF. The CDR3 DNA follows: TGTGCCAGCAGCCTAGGGACAGGGGGGAACTACGAGCAGTACTTC. The chain couples TRBV5-1 to TRBJ2-7; 11 bases map to TRBD1. This CDR3 contains 15 residues. Germline V gives CDR1 SGHRS, CDR2 YFSETQ. Filled out from reference TRBV5-1 and TRBJ2-7, the complete variable domain reads KAGVTQTPRYLIKTRGQQVTLSCSPISGHRSVSWYQQTPGQGLQFLFEYFSETQRNKGNFPGRFSGRQFSNSRSEMNVSTLELGDSALYLCASSLGTGGNYEQYFGPGTRLTVT.

Comment on this clone: Germline is not matched at one junction end, which may reflect a read error. This chain links TRBV2 with TRBJ1-2; D not resolved. This CDR3 is built from 13 residues. CDR1 SNHLY and CDR2 FYNNEI come from the germline V gene. DNA for the CDR3: TGTGCCAGCAGTAACGACCGGGCAGGAGGTAGTTCCTTC. This sequence encodes CASSNDRAGGSSF.

The rearrangement uses TRBV7-3 and TRBJ2-1; TRBD1 might be the D (6 bases). Per germline, CDR1 SGHTA and CDR2 FQGTGA. The CDR3 spans 15 residues. V was trimmed by 4 bases and J by 4 bases, leaving 14 bases between them. This CDR3 is CASSSHGTPYNEQFF. CDR3 DNA: TGTGCCAGCAGCTCTCACGGGACACCTTACAATGAGCAGTTCTTC. The whole variable domain, filled in from reference TRBV7-3 and TRBJ2-1, reads GAGVSQTPSNKVTEKGKYVELRCDPISGHTALYWYRQSLGQGPEFLIYFQGTGAADDSGLPNDRFFAVRPEGSVSTLKIQRTERGDSAVYLCASSSHGTPYNEQFFGPGTRLTVL.

This clone was observed a few times. The rearrangement joins TRBV7-3 to TRBJ1-1; perhaps TRBD1 as D (5 bases). The ends were cut back, 0 bases at V and 7 bases at J, with 9 bases in the middle. This CDR3 is 13 amino acids long. The V gene's germline CDR1 is SGHTA and CDR2 FQGTGA. The CDR3 is CASSLTVQGEAFF. The CDR3 DNA reads as TGTGCCAGCAGCTTAACCGTGCAGGGTGAAGCTTTCTTT.

V gene TRBV2 combines with J gene TRBJ1-5; 9 nucleotides align to TRBD1. With V trimmed by 4 bases and J by 7 bases, 8 bases remained unmatched. CDR3 size: 15 residues. Germline V gene sequence: CDR1 SNHLY, CDR2 FYNNEI. Here the CDR3 DNA reads TGTGCCAGCAGTGTGACAGGGGGGTCTCGCCAGCCCCAGCATTTT. Amino acid sequence: CASSVTGGSRQPQHF.

The chain is built from TRBV27 and TRBJ2-7, with TRBD2 as a possible D gene (6 bases). The CDR3 totals 15 residues. V gave up 5 bases and J gave up 2 bases, with 16 bases separating them. Germline V gene lookup returns CDR1 MNHEY and CDR2 SMNVEV (reference sequence). The DNA of the CDR3 is TGTGCCAGCAGTCCCGATCCCGGGAGACCCTACGAGCAGTACTTC. Protein: CASSPDPGRPYEQYF.

The chain joins TRBV6-1 to TRBJ1-5, with a possible D match to TRBD1 (5 bases). The CDR3 spans 14 residues. Trimming left V 6 bases short and J 7 bases short, with 16 bases between. Germline V gene data show CDR1 as MNHNS and CDR2 as SASEGT. The CDR3 loop reads CASSQGGARQPQHF. The CDR3 DNA follows: TGTGCCAGCAGCCAAGGAGGGGCCCGGCAGCCCCAGCATTTT.

J is TRBJ2-7 and V is TRBV6-1; D is uncertain. This CDR3 region has 11 residues. Germline V gene data show CDR1 as MNHNS and CDR2 as SASEGT. V shed 11 bases and J shed 5 bases, with 13 bases lying between them. The CDR3 nucleotides are TGTGCCGCCCGGTTCTGGGACGAGCAGTACTTC. Translated, it gives CAARFWDEQYF.

The chain recombines TRBV6-5 with TRBJ2-3; TRBD2 aligns across 11 bases. The V segment lost 6 bases and the J segment 1 base; nucleotides outside the gene matches: 3. CDR1 MNHEY and CDR2 SVGAGI come from the germline V gene. The CDR3 is 15 amino acids. The CDR3 here is CASSVGLAGTDTQYF. In nucleotides, the CDR3 is TGTGCCAGCAGCGTGGGACTAGCGGGCACAGATACGCAGTATTTT.

The rearrangement links TRBV4-1 to TRBJ2-3; D is unresolved. Trimming removed 2 bases from V and 1 base from J, with 13 bases in between. The CDR3 sequence is 16 residues long. Germline V CDR1 and CDR2: MGHRA, YSYEKL. The CDR3: CASSQRLAARTDTQYF. CDR3 sequence (DNA): TGCGCCAGCAGCCAAAGGTTGGCAGCCCGCACAGATACGCAGTATTTT.

This sequence joins TRBV7-9 and TRBJ2-2; TRBD2 agrees at 11 bases. V was pared by 2 bases and J by 4 bases, with 6 bases of the junction left unmatched. The CDR3 spans 17 residues. The germline V gene has CDR1 SEHNR and CDR2 FQNEAQ (reference sequence). CDR3 in DNA: TGTGCCAGCAGCTTATCGCTAGCGGGAGGAGTCACCGGGGAGCTGTTTTTT. Translation: CASSLSLAGGVTGELFF.

V usage is TRBV6-1 and J usage is TRBJ1-2; 12 bases are shared with TRBD1. Germline-derived CDR1 and CDR2 are MNHNS and SASEGT. This CDR3 region has 14 residues. Unmatched junction bases numbered 1, after V lost 6 bases and J lost 2 bases. The DNA for the CDR3 is TGTGCCAGCAGAGGGACAGGGGGCAACTATGGCTACACCTTC. Protein sequence: CASRGTGGNYGYTF.

This chain links TRBV7-9 with TRBJ2-7; D is possibly TRBD1 or TRBD2 (5 bases each). CDR3 length: 15 amino acids. With 5 bases removed from V and 0 bases from J, the gap between germline ends came to 14 bases. CDR1 SEHNR and CDR2 FQNEAQ come from the germline V gene (reference sequence). The CDR3 nucleotides are TGTGCCAGCAGCCCTTGGGGACCGAGCTCCTACGAGCAGTACTTC. Amino acid sequence: CASSPWGPSSYEQYF.

A single count supports this clone. The rearrangement uses TRBV6-6 and TRBJ2-7; D is ambiguous. Trimming shortened V by 2 bases and J by 0 bases, and 11 bases separated the two germline ends. The CDR3 spans 15 residues. Looked up from germline, CDR1 is MNHNY and CDR2 is SVGAGI (reference sequence). The DNA for the CDR3 is TGTGCCAGCAGTTACGAGTCGGGTCGCTCCTACGAGCAGTACTTC. Its translation: CASSYESGRSYEQYF.

V is TRBV15 and J is TRBJ2-2; TRBD1 agrees at 7 bases. The CDR3 loop spans 18 amino acids. CDR1 LNHNV and CDR2 YYDKDF come from the germline V gene (reference sequence). The junction had 14 bases not matched to a gene; V was cut back by 7 bases and J by 0 bases. The CDR3 DNA is TGTGCCACCAACCGAAACCCCAGGGACAGTCCGAACACCGGGGAGCTGTTTTTT. Its protein is CATNRNPRDSPNTGELFF. Filled out from reference TRBV15 and TRBJ2-2, the complete variable domain reads DAMVIQNPRYQVTQFGKPVTLSCSQTLNHNVMYWYQQKSSQAPKLLFHYYDKDFNNEADTPDNFQSRRPNTSFCFLDIRSPGLGDTAMYLCATNRNPRDSPNTGELFFGEGSRLTVL.